Presented here are 9 T cell receptor beta chains from one specimen sequenced in a study of T cell repertoires in cytomegalovirus infection. TCRdb reanalysed the reads using MiXCR and keeps one entry per CDR3 protein. The sample includes fewer than 700,000 distinct CDR3 sequences, 20% to 25% seen only once; the top ten take roughly 8%. Sequences were obtained from CD8+ T cells from PBMCs. These receptors were collected from a human donor in good health (CMV status not recorded). Some clones in this sample may be carry-over from other donors' samples.

Comment on this clonotype: This sequence may be a read error, since a much larger clone differs from it by one base. The genes are TRBV6-5 and TRBJ1-6; D gene unclear. The V and J ends lost 2 bases and 10 bases respectively, with 18 bases between them. Per germline, CDR1 MNHEY and CDR2 SVGAGI. The CDR3 extends over 16 amino acids. CDR3 nucleotide sequence: TGTGCCAGCAGTTACGCGGCGTTGGACCGACGATCACCCCTCCACTTT. Encoded protein: CASSYAALDRRSPLHF.

This clonotype was observed a handful of times. The chain links TRBV28 to TRBJ2-7; TRBD2 matches 8 bases. CDR1 is MDHEN and CDR2 is SYDVKM in the germline V gene. V lost 10 bases, J lost 3 bases, and 2 bases stayed unmatched. The CDR3 covers 11 residues. CDR3 DNA: TGTGCCACCGGGGGGGGCTACGAGCAGTACGTC. It yields the protein CATGGGYEQYV.

There are a few counts of this clonotype. This chain uses TRBV28 with TRBJ2-1, with TRBD2 identical over 10 bases. The CDR3 covers 16 residues. The J segment lost 3 bases and the V segment lost 6 bases, leaving 8 bases of the junction unmatched. CDR1 and CDR2 from the germline V gene are MDHEN and SYDVKM. The DNA for the CDR3 is TGTGCCAGCAGCCGTAAGCGGGGGGGATTCTACAATGAGCAGTTCTTC. Amino acids: CASSRKRGGFYNEQFF.

This clonotype was found a few times. J is TRBJ2-5 and V is TRBV12-3 or TRBV12-4; perhaps TRBD1 as D (6 bases). The V end lost 6 bases, the J end lost 3 bases, and 14 bases lay between the germline ends. This CDR3 comprises 14 residues. CDR3 in DNA: TGTGCCAGCAGGGCCAGGGGTGTGGAAGAGACCCAGTACTTC. Translating gives CASRARGVEETQYF.

CDR3 amino acids: CSVEGSGVGELFF. The CDR3 DNA is TGCAGCGTTGAGGGGAGCGGGGTCGGGGAGCTGTTTTTT. V and J are TRBV29-1 and TRBJ2-2; 7 bases fit TRBD2. V shed 3 bases and J 7 bases; nucleotides not matched to a gene: 5. The CDR3 totals 13 residues. Germline V gene sequence: CDR1 SQVTM, CDR2 ANQGSEA.

There are many counts of this clonotype. The chain carries TRBV7-9 and TRBJ1-1; D possibly corresponds to TRBD1 (6 bases). Germline CDR1 SEHNR, CDR2 FQNEAQ (reference sequence). Trimming took off 0 bases at V and 8 bases at J, with 10 bases between the two ends. This CDR3 comprises 13 residues. For the CDR3, the DNA is TGTGCCAGCAGCTTAGCGGGGGGCCCAGAAGCTTTCTTT. Its protein is CASSLAGGPEAFF.

There are a few counts of this clonotype. The chain joins TRBV29-1 to TRBJ1-2; a possible D gene is TRBD1 (6 bases). The CDR3 is 15 residues long. The V end lost 2 bases, the J end lost 4 bases, and 17 bases lay between the germline ends. CDR1 is SQVTM, CDR2 ANQGSEA, per germline. The DNA of the CDR3 is TGCAGCGTTGAAAACCAAATCGGACAGTCCTATGGCTACACCTTC. This encodes CSVENQIGQSYGYTF.

The sample holds many counts of this clonotype. The genes are TRBV7-8 and TRBJ2-3; the match to TRBD2 covers 11 bases. This CDR3 spans 16 amino acids. Trimming cost V 4 bases and J 2 bases; bases outside gene matches: 5. CDR1 and CDR2 from the germline V gene are SGHVS and FQNEAQ. CDR3 region: CASSSGLADHTDTQYF. DNA for the CDR3: TGTGCCAGCAGCTCGGGACTAGCGGACCACACAGATACGCAGTATTTT.

A few counts support this clonotype. This chain uses TRBV20-1 with TRBJ2-1; TRBD2 agrees at 10 bases. This CDR3 contains 16 residues. The germline CDR1 and CDR2 sequences are DFQATT and SNEGSKA (reference sequence). The ends lost 4 bases at V and 4 bases at J; junction bases unmatched: 10. In nucleotides, the CDR3 is TGCAGTGCTATACCTAAAAGCGGGGGGGATTACAATGAGCAGTTCTTC. Its translation is CSAIPKSGGDYNEQFF.